This T cell receptor beta chain was captured in a study of graft-versus-host responses after intestinal transplantation. For the study at large: Recipients across the board were started on anti-thymocyte globulin induction, then kept on tacrolimus and steroids for two to four years. Study conclusions and caveats: There was an association between peak levels of circulating GvH clones and early post-transplant HvG declines.

This CDR3 has 14 amino acids. The V gene's germline CDR1 is MDHEN and CDR2 SYDVKM. J lost 5 bases, V lost 8 bases, and 9 bases had no gene match. TCRdb keeps only in-frame clones here, not all; method: immunoSEQ multiplex PCR. The sample lists some 100,000 clones, 75% to 95% occurring once. In its sample, this clone was seen once. What it recognizes is unknown. The same CDR3 arises from other DNA sequences in this sample as well. The genes are TRBV28 and TRBJ2-7; 10 bases match TRBD2. The clonotype was recovered from a human donor who received an intestinal transplant. Sequenced material: unstimulated CD8+ T cells sorted from spleen or lymph node cells, taken before intestinal transplant. The CDR3 DNA is TGTGCCAGCTGGGGGCTAGCGGGAGTCCACGAGCAGTACTTC. Its protein is CASWGLAGVHEQYF.